A single T cell receptor beta chain is shown here with its context. This entry is derived from a study of T cell changes during pregnancy in multiple sclerosis. The junction had 9 bases not matched to a gene; V was cut back by 1 base and J by 2 bases. This CDR3 is built from 18 residues. From germline, CDR1 is LNHNV and CDR2 YYDKDF (reference sequence). Clones were sequenced by immunoSEQ multiplex PCR, and TCRdb holds only the in-frame ones, with some missing. The data contain fewer than 95,000 clones, about 93% of them singletons. Sequenced here: peripheral blood, sampled in the first trimester of pregnancy. The rearrangement uses TRBV15 and TRBJ1-5; 9 positions agree with TRBD1. This receptor was identified in a female donor with multiple sclerosis, enrolled in a pregnancy study. In nucleotides, the CDR3 is TGTGCCACCAGCAGAGCGGTGGGGACAGGGATTCGCAATCAGCCCCAGCATTTT. Its protein product is CATSRAVGTGIRNQPQHF.